Only a few counts were recorded for the clone carrying this T cell receptor beta chain. What it binds is unknown. Donors showed nominal health when sampled, although they likely had unrecorded immune exposures. The data were obtained in a study of cytomegalovirus exposure and HLA in healthy donors. Germline lookup yields CDR1 SQVTM and CDR2 ANQGSEA. The V and J ends lost 6 bases and 0 bases respectively, with 12 bases between them. This CDR3 has 13 amino acids. PCR primers comprised 60 Vbeta and 13 Jbeta primers. Profiled with immunoSEQ multiplex PCR; TCRdb holds only in-frame clones, not every one. The sample contains over 150,000 clones, 60% to 85% of which appear only once. General observations from the study: For most TCR beta V segments, an earlier analysis put the productive rate at about 90% or about 30% of the time.

Sequenced: PBMCs. This chain links TRBV29-1 with TRBJ2-7; D might be TRBD2 (6 bases). The TCR was taken from a woman between 40 and 50 years old in good health and CMV-seronegative. The CDR3 DNA reads TGCAGCGTCGAATACGGGAGCTCCTACGAGCAGTACTTC. Protein sequence: CSVEYGSSYEQYF.